This is a list of T cell receptor beta chains from one sample in a study of blood T cell repertoires in COVID-19. The table came from immunoSEQ multiplex PCR; TCRdb's copy has only in-frame clones and leaves some out. The data contain about 120,000 clones, around four fifths of them singletons. Sequencing was done on a sample of peripheral blood. The source of these receptors is a man in his sixties with active or convalescent COVID-19. The CDR3 runs from the conserved cysteine through the conserved F or W. The D gene is left open where the match is weak. Size is omitted from some rows. Given values are once, few, many or a class for expanded clones.

>TRBJ2-7|-|TRBV10-3|TRBD2
CAISDSGGGSYEQYF
TGTGCCATCAGTGATAGCGGGGGCGGCTCCTACGAGCAGTACTTC
>TRBJ2-7|few|TRBV7-6|TRBD2
CASTPFGEGSVEQYF
TGTGCCAGCACCCCTTTCGGGGAGGGCTCAGTCGAGCAGTACTTC
>TRBJ2-1|-|TRBV3-1/TRBV3-2|-
CASSGQGGYNEQFF
TGTGCCAGCAGCGGTCAGGGTGGATACAATGAGCAGTTCTTC
>TRBJ2-7|few|TRBV21-1|-
CASSKGGWAGRGPRSYEQYF
TGTGCCAGCAGCAAAGGGGGGTGGGCTGGCAGGGGGCCGCGATCCTACGAGCAGTACTTC
>TRBJ2-2|-|TRBV19|TRBD2
CASSIPPGSGGFTGELFF
TGTGCCAGTAGTATACCCCCAGGGTCGGGGGGATTTACCGGGGAGCTGTTTTTT
>TRBJ1-2|-|TRBV7-9|-
CASSLNQEGGGYTF
TGTGCCAGCAGCTTGAACCAGGAAGGTGGTGGCTACACCTTC
>TRBJ2-7|-|TRBV9|TRBD2
CASSVASGWQYEQYF
TGTGCCAGCAGCGTAGCTAGCGGGTGGCAGTACGAGCAGTACTTC
>TRBJ1-1|-|TRBV7-2|-
CASSLRQGSTEAFF
TGTGCCAGCAGCTTAAGGCAGGGGAGCACTGAAGCTTTCTTT
>TRBJ2-1|-|TRBV5-4|TRBD1
CASRGLTGKRNEQFF
TGTGCCAGCAGGGGGCTGACAGGGAAGAGGAATGAGCAGTTCTTC
>TRBJ2-7|-|TRBV6-5|-
CASSTLPGSSYEQYF
TGTGCCAGCAGCACCCTTCCGGGGTCCTCCTACGAGCAGTACTTC
>TRBJ1-1|once|TRBV19|-
CASSKSRMNTEAFF
TGTGCCAGTAGTAAGTCGCGAATGAACACTGAAGCTTTCTTT
>TRBJ1-3|-|TRBV12-3/TRBV12-4|TRBD1
CASSQGQQSYF
TGTGCCAGCAGTCAGGGACAGCAATCATATTTT
>TRBJ2-2|-|TRBV7-8|-
CASTPSRNGELFF
TGTGCCAGCACTCCCTCCCGTAACGGGGAGCTGTTTTTT
>TRBJ2-7|-|TRBV30|TRBD1
CAWNGQADYEQYF
TGTGCCTGGAATGGACAGGCCGACTACGAGCAGTACTTC
>TRBJ2-2|-|TRBV24-1|TRBD2
CATARASGAANTGELFF
TGTGCCACCGCCCGGGCTAGCGGGGCCGCGAACACCGGGGAGCTGTTTTTT
>TRBJ1-4|-|TRBV5-4|TRBD1
CASSLGGTANEKLFF
TGTGCCAGCAGCTTGGGAGGGACAGCTAATGAAAAACTGTTTTTT
>TRBJ2-2|-|TRBV30|-
CAWSEGLNTGELFF
TGTGCCTGGAGTGAGGGACTCAACACCGGGGAGCTGTTTTTT
>TRBJ2-7|-|TRBV4-1|TRBD2
CASSQTSGRSYEQYF
TGCGCCAGCAGCCAAACTAGCGGGAGGTCTTACGAGCAGTACTTC
>TRBJ2-7|once|TRBV5-1|TRBD1
CASTRGTGVGHEQYF
TGCGCCAGCACTAGGGGGACAGGGGTAGGTCACGAGCAGTACTTC